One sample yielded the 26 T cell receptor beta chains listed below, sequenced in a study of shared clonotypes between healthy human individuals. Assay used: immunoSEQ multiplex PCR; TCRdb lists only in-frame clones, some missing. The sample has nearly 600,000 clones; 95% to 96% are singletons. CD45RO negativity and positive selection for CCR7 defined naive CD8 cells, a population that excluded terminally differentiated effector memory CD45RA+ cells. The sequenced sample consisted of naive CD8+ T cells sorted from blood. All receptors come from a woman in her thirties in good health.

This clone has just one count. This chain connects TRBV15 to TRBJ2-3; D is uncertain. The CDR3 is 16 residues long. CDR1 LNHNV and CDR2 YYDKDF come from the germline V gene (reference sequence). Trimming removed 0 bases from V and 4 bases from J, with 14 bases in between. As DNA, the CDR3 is TGTGCCACCAGCAGAGATCAAGCCCTAGGCTCAGATACGCAGTATTTT. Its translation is CATSRDQALGSDTQYF.

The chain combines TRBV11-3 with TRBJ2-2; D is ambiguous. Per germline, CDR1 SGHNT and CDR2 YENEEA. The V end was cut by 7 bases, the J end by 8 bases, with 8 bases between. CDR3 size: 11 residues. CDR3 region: CASTFSGELFF. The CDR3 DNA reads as TGTGCCAGCACCTTCTCAGGGGAGCTGTTTTTT.

The CDR3 DNA sequence: TGTGCCAGCAGCGTAGGTGGACAGGGGCAAGAGACCCAGTACTTC. Its protein product is CASSVGGQGQETQYF. The rearrangement links TRBV9 to TRBJ2-5; 9 nucleotides line up with TRBD1. Per the germline V gene, CDR1 is SGDLS and CDR2 is YYNGEE. J was trimmed by 2 bases and V by 0 bases; bases with no gene match: 2. The CDR3 is 15 amino acids.

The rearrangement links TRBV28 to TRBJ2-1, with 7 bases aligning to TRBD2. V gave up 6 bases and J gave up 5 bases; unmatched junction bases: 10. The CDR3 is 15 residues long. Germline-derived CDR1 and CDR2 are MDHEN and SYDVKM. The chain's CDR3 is CASRGGKGLNNEQFF. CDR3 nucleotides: TGTGCCAGCAGGGGGGGGAAGGGGCTGAACAATGAGCAGTTCTTC.

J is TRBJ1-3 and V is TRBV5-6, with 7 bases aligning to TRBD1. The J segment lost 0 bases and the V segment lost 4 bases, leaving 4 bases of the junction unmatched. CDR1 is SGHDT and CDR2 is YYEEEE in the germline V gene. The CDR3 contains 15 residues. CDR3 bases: TGTGCCAGCAGCCTGGGACAGCACTCTGGAAACACCATATATTTT. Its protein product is CASSLGQHSGNTIYF.

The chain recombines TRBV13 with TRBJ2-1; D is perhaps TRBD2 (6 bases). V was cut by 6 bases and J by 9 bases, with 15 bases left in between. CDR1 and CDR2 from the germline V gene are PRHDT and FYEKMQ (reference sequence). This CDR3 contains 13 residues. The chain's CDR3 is CASSSGASSEQFF. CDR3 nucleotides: TGTGCCAGCAGTTCGGGAGCGAGCAGTGAGCAGTTCTTC.

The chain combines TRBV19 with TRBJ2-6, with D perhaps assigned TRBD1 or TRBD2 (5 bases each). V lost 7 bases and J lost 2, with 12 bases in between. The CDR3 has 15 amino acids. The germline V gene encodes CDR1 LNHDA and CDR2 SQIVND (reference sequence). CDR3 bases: TGTGCCAGTACCCTATTGGGGGCTGGGGCCAACGTCCTGACTTTC. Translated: CASTLLGAGANVLTF.

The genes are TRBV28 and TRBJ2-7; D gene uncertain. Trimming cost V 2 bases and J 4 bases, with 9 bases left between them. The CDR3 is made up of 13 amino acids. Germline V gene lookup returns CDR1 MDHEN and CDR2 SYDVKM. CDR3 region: CASSLPQRYEQYF. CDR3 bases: TGTGCCAGCAGTTTACCCCAGAGATACGAGCAGTACTTC. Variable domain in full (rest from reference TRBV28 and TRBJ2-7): DVKVTQSSRYLVKRTGEKVFLECVQDMDHENMFWYRQDPGLGLRLIYFSYDVKMKEKGDIPEGYSVSREKKERFSLILESASTNQTSMYLCASSLPQRYEQYFGPGTRLTVT.

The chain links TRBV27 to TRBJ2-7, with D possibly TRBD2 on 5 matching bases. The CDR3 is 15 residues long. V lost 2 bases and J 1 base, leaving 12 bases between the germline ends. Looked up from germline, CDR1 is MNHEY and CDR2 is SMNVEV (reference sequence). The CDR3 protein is CASSLGTGWSYEQYF. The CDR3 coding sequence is TGTGCCAGCAGTTTAGGAACGGGATGGTCCTACGAGCAGTACTTC.

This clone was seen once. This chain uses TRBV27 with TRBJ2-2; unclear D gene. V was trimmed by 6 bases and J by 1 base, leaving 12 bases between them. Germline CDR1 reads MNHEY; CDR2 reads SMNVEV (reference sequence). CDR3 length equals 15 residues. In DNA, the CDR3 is TGTGCCAGCAGCCAATACGGCGGGAACACCGGGGAGCTGTTTTTT. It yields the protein CASSQYGGNTGELFF.

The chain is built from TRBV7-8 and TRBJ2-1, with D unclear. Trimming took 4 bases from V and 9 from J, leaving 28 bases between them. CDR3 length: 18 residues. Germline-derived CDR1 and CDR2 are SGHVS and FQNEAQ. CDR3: CASSSLSAAVPRGGEQFF. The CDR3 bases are TGTGCCAGCAGCTCACTTTCCGCAGCAGTCCCGCGCGGCGGTGAGCAGTTCTTC. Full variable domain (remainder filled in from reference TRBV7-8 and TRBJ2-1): GAGVSQSPRYKVAKRGQDVALRCDPISGHVSLFWYQQALGQGPEFLTYFQNEAQLDKSGLPSDRFFAERPEGSVSTLKIQRTQQEDSAVYLCASSSLSAAVPRGGEQFFGPGTRLTVL.

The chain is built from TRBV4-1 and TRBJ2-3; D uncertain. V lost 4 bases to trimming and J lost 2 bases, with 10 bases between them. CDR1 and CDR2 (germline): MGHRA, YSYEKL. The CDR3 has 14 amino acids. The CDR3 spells CASSPPYYTDTQYF. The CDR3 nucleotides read TGCGCCAGCAGCCCACCGTATTACACAGATACGCAGTATTTT.

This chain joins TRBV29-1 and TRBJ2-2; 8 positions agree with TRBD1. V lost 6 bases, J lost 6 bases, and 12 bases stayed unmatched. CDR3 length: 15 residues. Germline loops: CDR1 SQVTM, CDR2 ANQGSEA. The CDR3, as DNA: TGCAGCGTGCGAGGAGACAGGGGAGTGTCCGGGGAGCTGTTTTTT. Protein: CSVRGDRGVSGELFF.

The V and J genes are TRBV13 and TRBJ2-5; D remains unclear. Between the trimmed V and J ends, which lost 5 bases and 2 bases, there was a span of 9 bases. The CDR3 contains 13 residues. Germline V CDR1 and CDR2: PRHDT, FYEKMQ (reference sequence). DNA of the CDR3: TGTGCCAGCAGCCCATTTGAGCAAGAGACCCAGTACTTC. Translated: CASSPFEQETQYF.

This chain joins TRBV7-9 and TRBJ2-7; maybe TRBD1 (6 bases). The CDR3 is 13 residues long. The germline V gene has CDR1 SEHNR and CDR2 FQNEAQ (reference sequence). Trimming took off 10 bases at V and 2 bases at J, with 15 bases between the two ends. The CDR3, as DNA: TGTGCCACAGCAGGGACAACAACCTACGAGCAGTACTTC. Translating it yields CATAGTTTYEQYF.

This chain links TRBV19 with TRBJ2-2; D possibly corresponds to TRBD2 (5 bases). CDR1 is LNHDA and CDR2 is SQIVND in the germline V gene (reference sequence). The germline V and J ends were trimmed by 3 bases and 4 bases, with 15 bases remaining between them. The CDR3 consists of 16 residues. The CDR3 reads CASSMPEGIITGELFF. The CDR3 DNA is TGTGCCAGTAGTATGCCAGAGGGTATCATCACCGGGGAGCTGTTTTTT.

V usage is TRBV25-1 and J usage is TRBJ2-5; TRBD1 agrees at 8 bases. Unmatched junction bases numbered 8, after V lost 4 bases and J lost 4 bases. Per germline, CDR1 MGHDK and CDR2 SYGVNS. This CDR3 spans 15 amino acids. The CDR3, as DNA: TGTGCCAGCAGTGCCGGACAGGGTAAACTAGAGACCCAGTACTTC. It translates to CASSAGQGKLETQYF.

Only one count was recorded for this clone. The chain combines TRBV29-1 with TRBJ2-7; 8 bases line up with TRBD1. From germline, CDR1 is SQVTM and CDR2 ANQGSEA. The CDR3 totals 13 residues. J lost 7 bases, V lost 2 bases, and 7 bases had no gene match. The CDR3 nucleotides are TGCAGCGTTGAAACCCGGGACAGGCTGGAGCAGTACTTC. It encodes CSVETRDRLEQYF.

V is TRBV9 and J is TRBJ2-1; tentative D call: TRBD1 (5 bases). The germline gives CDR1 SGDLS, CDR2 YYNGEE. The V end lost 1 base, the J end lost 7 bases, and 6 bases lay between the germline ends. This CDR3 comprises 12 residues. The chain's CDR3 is CASSVQGNEQFF. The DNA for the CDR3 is TGTGCCAGCAGCGTACAGGGTAATGAGCAGTTCTTC.

DNA of the CDR3: TGTGCCAGCAGGAATAGACTAGCGGGATCCTACAATGAGCAGTTCTTC. Translating it yields CASRNRLAGSYNEQFF. The genes are TRBV27 and TRBJ2-1; TRBD2 matches 11 bases. Trimming at V came to 6 bases and at J to 1 base, leaving 5 bases not matched to a gene. Germline assignment: CDR1 MNHEY and CDR2 SMNVEV (reference sequence). The CDR3 is made up of 16 amino acids.

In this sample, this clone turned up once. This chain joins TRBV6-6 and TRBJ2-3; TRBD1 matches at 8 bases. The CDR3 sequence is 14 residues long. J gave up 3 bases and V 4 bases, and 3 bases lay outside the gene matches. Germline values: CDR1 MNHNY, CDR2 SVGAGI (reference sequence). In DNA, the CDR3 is TGTGCCAGCAGTTTTTGGACAGGGACAGATACGCAGTATTTT. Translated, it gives CASSFWTGTDTQYF.

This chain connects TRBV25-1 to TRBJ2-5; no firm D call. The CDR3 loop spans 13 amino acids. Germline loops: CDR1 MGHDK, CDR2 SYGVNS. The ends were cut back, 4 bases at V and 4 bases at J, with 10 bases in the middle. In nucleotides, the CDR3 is TGTGCCAGCAGTGCTGGTACGGGAGAGACCCAGTACTTC. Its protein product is CASSAGTGETQYF.

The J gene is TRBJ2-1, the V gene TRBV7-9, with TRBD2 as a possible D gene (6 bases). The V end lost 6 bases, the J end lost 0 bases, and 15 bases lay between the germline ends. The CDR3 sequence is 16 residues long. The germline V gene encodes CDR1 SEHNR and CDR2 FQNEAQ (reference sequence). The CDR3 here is CASSPPGLGSYNEQFF. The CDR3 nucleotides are TGTGCCAGCAGTCCGCCGGGACTGGGCTCCTACAATGAGCAGTTCTTC. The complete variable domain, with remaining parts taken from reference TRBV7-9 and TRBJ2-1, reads DTGVSQNPRHKITKRGQNVTFRCDPISEHNRLYWYRQTLGQGPEFLTYFQNEAQLEKSRLLSDRFSAERPKGSFSTLEIQRTEQGDSAMYLCASSPPGLGSYNEQFFGPGTRLTVL.

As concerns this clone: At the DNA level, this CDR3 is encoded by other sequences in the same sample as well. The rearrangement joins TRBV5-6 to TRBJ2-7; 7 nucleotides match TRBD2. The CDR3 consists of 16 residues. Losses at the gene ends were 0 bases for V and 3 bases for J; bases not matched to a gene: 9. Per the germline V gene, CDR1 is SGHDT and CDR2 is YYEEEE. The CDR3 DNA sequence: TGTGCCAGCAGCTTGGCCCGTGGGACTAAAAGCTACGAGCAGTACTTC. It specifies CASSLARGTKSYEQYF.

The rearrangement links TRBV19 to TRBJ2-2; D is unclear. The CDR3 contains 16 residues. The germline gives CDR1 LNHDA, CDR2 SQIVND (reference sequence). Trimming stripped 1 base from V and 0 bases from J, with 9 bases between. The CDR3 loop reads CASSIVHRPNTGELFF. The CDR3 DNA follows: TGTGCCAGTAGTATAGTACACAGACCGAACACCGGGGAGCTGTTTTTT.

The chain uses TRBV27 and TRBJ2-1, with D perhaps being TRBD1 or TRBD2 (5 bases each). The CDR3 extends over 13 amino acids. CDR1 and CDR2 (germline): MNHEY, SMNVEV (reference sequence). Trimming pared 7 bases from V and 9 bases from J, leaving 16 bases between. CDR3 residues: CASTGTKTSEQFF. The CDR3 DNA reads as TGTGCCAGCACCGGGACCAAGACGTCTGAGCAGTTCTTC.